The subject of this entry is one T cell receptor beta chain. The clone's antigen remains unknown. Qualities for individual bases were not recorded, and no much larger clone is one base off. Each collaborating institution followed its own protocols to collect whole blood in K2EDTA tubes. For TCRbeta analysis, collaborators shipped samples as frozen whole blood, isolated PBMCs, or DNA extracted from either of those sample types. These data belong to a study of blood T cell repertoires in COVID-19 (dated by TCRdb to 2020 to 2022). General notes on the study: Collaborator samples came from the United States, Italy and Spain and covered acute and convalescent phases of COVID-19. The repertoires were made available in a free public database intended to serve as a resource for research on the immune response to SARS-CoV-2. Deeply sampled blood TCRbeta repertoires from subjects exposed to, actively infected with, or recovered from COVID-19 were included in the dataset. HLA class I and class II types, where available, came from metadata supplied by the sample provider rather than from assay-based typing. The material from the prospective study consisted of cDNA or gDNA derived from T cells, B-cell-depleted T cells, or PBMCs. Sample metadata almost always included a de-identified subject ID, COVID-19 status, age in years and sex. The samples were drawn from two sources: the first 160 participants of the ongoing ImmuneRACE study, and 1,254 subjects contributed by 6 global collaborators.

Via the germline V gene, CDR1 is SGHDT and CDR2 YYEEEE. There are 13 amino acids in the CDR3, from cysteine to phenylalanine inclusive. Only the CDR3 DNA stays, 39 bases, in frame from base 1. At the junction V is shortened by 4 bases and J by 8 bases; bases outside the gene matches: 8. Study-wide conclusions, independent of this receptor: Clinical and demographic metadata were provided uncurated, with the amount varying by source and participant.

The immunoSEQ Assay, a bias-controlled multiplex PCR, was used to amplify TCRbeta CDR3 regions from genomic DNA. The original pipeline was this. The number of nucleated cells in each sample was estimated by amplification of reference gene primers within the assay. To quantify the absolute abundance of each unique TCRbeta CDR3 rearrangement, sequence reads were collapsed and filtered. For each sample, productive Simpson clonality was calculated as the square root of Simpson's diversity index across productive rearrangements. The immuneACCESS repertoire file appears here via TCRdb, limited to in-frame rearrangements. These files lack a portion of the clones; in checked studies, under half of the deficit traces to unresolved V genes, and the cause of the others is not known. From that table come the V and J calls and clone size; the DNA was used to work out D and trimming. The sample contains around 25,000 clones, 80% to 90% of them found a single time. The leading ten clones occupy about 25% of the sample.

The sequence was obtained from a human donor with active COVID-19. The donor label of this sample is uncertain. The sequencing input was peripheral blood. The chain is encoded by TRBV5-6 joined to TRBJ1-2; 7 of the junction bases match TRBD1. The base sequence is TGTGCCAGCAGCCGACAGGGAAAGGAGGGCTACACCTTC. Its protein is CASSRQGKEGYTF.